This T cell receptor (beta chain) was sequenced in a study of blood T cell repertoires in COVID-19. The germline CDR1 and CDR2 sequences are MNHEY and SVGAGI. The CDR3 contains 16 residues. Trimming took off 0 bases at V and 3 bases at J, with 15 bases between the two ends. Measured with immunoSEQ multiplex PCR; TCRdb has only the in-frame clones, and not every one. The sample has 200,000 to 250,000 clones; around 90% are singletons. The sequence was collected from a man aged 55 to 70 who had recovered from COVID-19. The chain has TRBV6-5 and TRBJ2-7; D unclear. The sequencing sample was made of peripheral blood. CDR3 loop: CASSYSSFRRGYEQYF. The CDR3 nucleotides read TGTGCCAGCAGTTACTCGAGTTTTAGAAGAGGCTACGAGCAGTACTTC.